The 4 T cell receptor beta chains in this list originate from one sample, sequenced in a study of Graves' ophthalmopathy and Graves' hyperthyroidism. RNA transcripts served as template for amplifying TCR beta CDR3 sequences. HTBI-primed RT-PCR formed the first round, and a multiplex PCR formed the second. TCRdb independently ran MiXCR on the multiplex PCR reads; one entry per CDR3 protein. The data hold 350,000 to 450,000 distinct CDR3 sequences, with roughly 18% observed a single time. Sequencing used peripheral blood. Receptors were obtained from a woman under 30 with Graves' ophthalmopathy.

This clonotype was counted between two and nine times. The chain is built from TRBV9 and TRBJ2-2; D uncertain. The germline CDR1 and CDR2 sequences are SGDLS and YYNGEE. The CDR3 has 13 residues. Between the trimmed V and J ends, which lost 4 bases and 2 bases, there was a span of 6 bases. The CDR3 region is CASSIENTGELFF. Here the CDR3 DNA reads TGTGCCAGCAGCATCGAAAACACCGGGGAGCTGTTTTTT.

This clonotype was detected many times. This rearrangement joins TRBV30 to TRBJ1-1, with D unresolved. The CDR3 contains 11 residues. Germline CDR1 GTSNPN, CDR2 SVGIG (reference sequence). The ends were cut back, 2 bases at V and 5 bases at J, with 6 bases in the middle. The CDR3 DNA sequence: TGTGCCTGGAGTTATGGGACTGAAGCTTTCTTT. This codes for CAWSYGTEAFF.

This clonotype occurred many times. The chain combines TRBV20-1 with TRBJ2-6; 8 nucleotides agree with TRBD1. Germline loops: CDR1 DFQATT, CDR2 SNEGSKA (reference sequence). This CDR3 spans 17 amino acids. V shed 3 bases and J 0 bases; nucleotides not matched to a gene: 7. The CDR3 is CSARAGTGSSGANVLTF. CDR3 nucleotides: TGCAGTGCTAGGGCCGGGACAGGTAGCTCTGGGGCCAACGTCCTGACTTTC.

This clonotype occurred many times. The chain carries TRBV6-2 or TRBV6-3 and TRBJ1-1; D not certain. The CDR3 loop spans 17 amino acids. CDR1 is MNHEY, CDR2 SVGEGT, per germline. Trimming took 6 bases from V and 1 from J, leaving 21 bases between them. In nucleotides, the CDR3 is TGTGCCAGCAGCTCCCTTTCCGGACCCCTAGCGAACACTGAAGCTTTCTTT. Translated: CASSSLSGPLANTEAFF.